This passage covers 10 T cell receptor beta chains from one sample sequenced in a study of tumor-infiltrating lymphocytes in primary liver carcinoma. The template, about 550 ng total RNA, yielded TCR beta cDNA made with a constant-region primer. For TCR beta, libraries were produced by three nested multiplex PCR rounds using slightly modified ARM-PCR. Amplification in the first two PCR rounds was performed using TRBV1-TRBV30 forward primers and a C-beta reverse primer for roughly 10 cycles each. TCRdb ran MiXCR on the multiplex PCR reads and lists one entry per CDR3 protein. The sample shows approximately 20,000 distinct CDR3 sequences, about 79% of them seen only once. Both RNA and DNA were isolated together from about 21-30 mg of bulk tissue that had not been sorted. Sequencing was performed on liver tumor tissue from sampling region 1. Sample subset: tumor region T1, superior pole. Every receptor here comes from a woman under 40 with primary liver carcinoma and hepatitis B virus infection.

Of note for this clonotype: The conserved closing phenylalanine or tryptophan is absent in this CDR3, likely reflecting a read error. This chain uses TRBV5-4 with TRBJ2-3; TRBD2 aligns across 10 bases. CDR3 size: 18 residues. CDR1 and CDR2 from the germline V gene are SGHNT and YYREEE (reference sequence). Here the CDR3 DNA reads TGCGTCAGCAGTAACCCGGCGGCTAGCGGGAGTCGGACAGATACGCAGTATATT. It translates to CVSSNPAASGSRTDTQYI.

The table lists this clonotype with many counts. The gene calls are TRBV5-1 and TRBJ2-1; a possible D gene is TRBD1 (6 bases). Germline V gene lookup returns CDR1 SGHRS and CDR2 YFSETQ. There are 15 residues in the CDR3. The V gene lost 0 bases and the J gene lost 3 bases, with 10 bases spanning the gap. The CDR3 loop is CASSLAPGVYNEQFF. CDR3 in DNA: TGCGCCAGCAGCTTGGCTCCAGGGGTCTACAATGAGCAGTTCTTC.

In its sample, this clonotype was seen a few times. The V gene is TRBV20-1, the J gene TRBJ2-3, with a weak D call TRBD1 (5 bases). Germline V gives CDR1 DFQATT, CDR2 SNEGSKA (reference sequence). The CDR3 runs to 16 residues. V was shortened by 7 bases and J by 5 bases, with 25 bases between the two germline ends. CDR3 loop: CSVPRQGLLKGDTQYF. CDR3 DNA sequence: TGCAGTGTCCCCCGGCAGGGTCTATTGAAGGGAGATACGCAGTATTTT.

The gene calls are TRBV29-1 and TRBJ1-2; D perhaps matches TRBD1 (6 bases). Germline CDR1 reads SQVTM; CDR2 reads ANQGSEA. Trimming took 6 bases from V and 7 from J, leaving 18 bases between them. The CDR3 loop spans 13 amino acids. CDR3 sequence reads: CSVRGQWSSGYTF. The DNA for the CDR3 is TGCAGCGTGCGAGGACAGTGGTCGAGTGGCTACACCTTC.

This clonotype rates as large. V is TRBV4-3 and J is TRBJ1-6, with D uncertain. With 0 bases removed from V and 0 bases from J, the gap between germline ends came to 3 bases. Germline values: CDR1 LGHNA, CDR2 YSLEER. There are 15 residues in the CDR3. The CDR3 nucleotides are TGCGCCAGCAGCCAAGAGAGCTCCTATAATTCACCCCTCCACTTT. Translation gives CASSQESSYNSPLHF.

To note about this clonotype: At one boundary the junction diverges from the germline segment, which might be a read error. The CDR3 reads CTNSRRQASYNEQFF. The CDR3, as DNA: TGTACCAACAGCCGGAGACAGGCCTCCTACAATGAGCAGTTTTTC. The V call is TRBV11-1, the J call TRBJ2-1, with D perhaps matching TRBD1 (6 bases). CDR1 is SGHAT, CDR2 FQDESV, per germline (reference sequence). This CDR3 comprises 15 residues.

About this clonotype: The junction shows a germline mismatch at one end, possibly a read error. This chain connects TRBV12-3 or TRBV12-4 to TRBJ2-5, with D possibly TRBD2 on 6 matching bases. The CDR3 is 15 residues long. The CDR3 DNA is TGTGCCGGCAGTATCTACTCCGGGAGCGAAGAGACCCAGTACTTC. It translates to CAGSIYSGSEETQYF.

The table lists this clonotype with a count of one. No conserved phenylalanine or tryptophan is present at the end of the CDR3, so a read error is the likely explanation. The V call is TRBV2, the J call TRBJ1-1; D gene ambiguous. The germline gives CDR1 SNHLY, CDR2 FYNNEI. Trimming removed 1 base from V and 0 bases from J, with 6 bases in between. The CDR3 consists of 14 residues. CDR3 bases: TGTGCCAGCAGTGAAGGCCATCTGAACACTGAAGCTTTCATT. Amino acids: CASSEGHLNTEAFI.

Points on this clonotype: One junction end disagrees with the germline gene, perhaps due to a read error. The gene calls are TRBV30 and TRBJ2-7; 13 positions agree with TRBD2. CDR3 length: 15 residues. Germline V lookup: CDR1 GTSNPN, CDR2 SVGIG (reference sequence). In DNA, the CDR3 is TGTGCCTGTAGGGGACTAGCGGGGAAGTCCTACGAGCAATACTTC. Protein sequence: CACRGLAGKSYEQYF.

On this clonotype: One end of the junction fails to match germline, which may point to a read error. The rearrangement uses TRBV29-1 and TRBJ2-5, with 7 bases aligning to TRBD2. Germline-derived CDR1 and CDR2 are SQVTM and ANQGSEA. The CDR3 length is 14 residues. In nucleotides, the CDR3 is TGCAAAGTTGCTGGACTAGGTGGTCGGGAGACCCAATACTTC. Its translation is CKVAGLGGRETQYF.